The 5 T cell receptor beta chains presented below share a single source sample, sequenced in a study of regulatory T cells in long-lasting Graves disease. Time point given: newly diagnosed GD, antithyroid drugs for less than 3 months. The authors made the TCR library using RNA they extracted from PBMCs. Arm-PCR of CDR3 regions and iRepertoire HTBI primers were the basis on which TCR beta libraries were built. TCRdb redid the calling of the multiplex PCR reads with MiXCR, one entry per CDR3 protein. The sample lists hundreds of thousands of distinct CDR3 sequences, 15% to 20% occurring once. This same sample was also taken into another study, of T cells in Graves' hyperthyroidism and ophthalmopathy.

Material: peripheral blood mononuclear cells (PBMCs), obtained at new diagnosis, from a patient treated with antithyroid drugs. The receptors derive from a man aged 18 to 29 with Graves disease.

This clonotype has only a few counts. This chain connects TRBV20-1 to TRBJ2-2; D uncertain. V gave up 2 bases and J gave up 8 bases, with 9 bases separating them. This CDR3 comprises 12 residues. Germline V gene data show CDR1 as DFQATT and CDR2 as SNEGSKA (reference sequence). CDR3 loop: CSARSFPGELFF. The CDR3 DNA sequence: TGCAGTGCTAGATCTTTTCCTGGGGAGCTGTTTTTT.

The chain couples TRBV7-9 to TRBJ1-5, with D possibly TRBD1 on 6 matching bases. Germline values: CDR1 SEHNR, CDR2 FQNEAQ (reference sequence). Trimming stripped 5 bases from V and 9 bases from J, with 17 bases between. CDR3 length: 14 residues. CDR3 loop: CASSPSDSRRPQHF. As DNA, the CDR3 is TGTGCCAGCAGCCCCTCGGACAGCCGGCGGCCCCAGCATTTT. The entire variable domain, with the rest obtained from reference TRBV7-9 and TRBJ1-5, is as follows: DTGVSQNPRHKITKRGQNVTFRCDPISEHNRLYWYRQTLGQGPEFLTYFQNEAQLEKSRLLSDRFSAERPKGSFSTLEIQRTEQGDSAMYLCASSPSDSRRPQHFGDGTRLSIL.

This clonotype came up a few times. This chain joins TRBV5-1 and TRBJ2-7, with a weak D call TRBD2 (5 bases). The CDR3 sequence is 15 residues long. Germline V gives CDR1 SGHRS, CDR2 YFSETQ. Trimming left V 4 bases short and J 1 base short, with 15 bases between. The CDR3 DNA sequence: TGCGCCAGCAGCCTCCGTTCGACGGGATCCTACGAGCAGTACTTC. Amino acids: CASSLRSTGSYEQYF. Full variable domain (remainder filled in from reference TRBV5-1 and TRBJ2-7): KAGVTQTPRYLIKTRGQQVTLSCSPISGHRSVSWYQQTPGQGLQFLFEYFSETQRNKGNFPGRFSGRQFSNSRSEMNVSTLELGDSALYLCASSLRSTGSYEQYFGPGTRLTVT.

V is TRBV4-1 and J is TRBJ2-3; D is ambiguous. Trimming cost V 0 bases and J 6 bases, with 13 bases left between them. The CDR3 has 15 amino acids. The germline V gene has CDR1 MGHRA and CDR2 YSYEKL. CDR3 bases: TGCGCCAGCAGCCAAGATGCTCCACCCGAGGATACGCAGTATTTT. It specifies CASSQDAPPEDTQYF.

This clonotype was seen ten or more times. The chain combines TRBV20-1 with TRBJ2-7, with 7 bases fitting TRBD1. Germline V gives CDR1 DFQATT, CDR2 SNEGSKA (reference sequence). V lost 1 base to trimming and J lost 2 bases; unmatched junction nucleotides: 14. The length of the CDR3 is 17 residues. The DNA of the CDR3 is TGCAGTGCTAGAGTCACAATTTCGGGACAGTTTACCTACGAGCAGTACTTC. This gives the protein CSARVTISGQFTYEQYF.